This T cell receptor beta chain came from a study of T cells in Graves' hyperthyroidism and ophthalmopathy. Study summary: Any treatment followed the collection of peripheral blood at initial diagnosis.

The germline gives CDR1 LNHDA, CDR2 SQIVND (reference sequence). V lost 7 bases, J lost 1 base, and 12 bases lay in between. There are 14 residues in the CDR3. This clonotype was seen a handful of times. TCR beta CDR3 region amplification was performed from RNA transcripts. The HTBI primer set served for first-round RT-PCR of the TCR CDR3. TCRdb passed the multiplex PCR reads through MiXCR, listing each CDR3 protein once. This table holds a few hundred thousand distinct CDR3 sequences, about 15% found once. The TCR originated in a woman aged 25 to 45 with Graves' hyperthyroidism. The chain recombines TRBV19 with TRBJ2-3; D call uncertain. Material: blood. In DNA form, the CDR3 reads TGTGCCAGTAATGTTTTAGGAGGCACAGATACGCAGTATTTT. It translates to CASNVLGGTDTQYF.